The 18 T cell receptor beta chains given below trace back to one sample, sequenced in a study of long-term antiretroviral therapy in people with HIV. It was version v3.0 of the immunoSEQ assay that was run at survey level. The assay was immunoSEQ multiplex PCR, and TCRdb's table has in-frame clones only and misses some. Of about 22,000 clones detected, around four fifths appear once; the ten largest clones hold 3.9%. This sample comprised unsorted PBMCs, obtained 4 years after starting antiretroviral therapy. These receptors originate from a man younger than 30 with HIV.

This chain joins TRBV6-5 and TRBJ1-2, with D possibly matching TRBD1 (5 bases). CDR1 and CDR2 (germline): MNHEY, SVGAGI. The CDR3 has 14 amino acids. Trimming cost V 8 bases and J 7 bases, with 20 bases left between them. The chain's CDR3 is CASSTWGERSGYTF. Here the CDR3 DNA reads TGTGCCAGCTCGACGTGGGGGGAACGGTCTGGCTACACCTTC.

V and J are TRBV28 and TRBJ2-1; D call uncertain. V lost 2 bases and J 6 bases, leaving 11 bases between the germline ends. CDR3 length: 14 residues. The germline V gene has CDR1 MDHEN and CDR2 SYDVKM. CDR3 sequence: CASSLGQQFNEQFF. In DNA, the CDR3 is TGTGCCAGCAGTTTAGGCCAGCAATTCAATGAGCAGTTCTTC.

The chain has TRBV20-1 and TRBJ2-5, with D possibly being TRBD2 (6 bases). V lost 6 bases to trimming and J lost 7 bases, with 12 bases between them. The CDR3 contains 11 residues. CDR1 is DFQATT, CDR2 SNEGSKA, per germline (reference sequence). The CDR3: CSARLVATQYF. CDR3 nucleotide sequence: TGCAGTGCACGACTAGTAGCGACCCAGTACTTC.

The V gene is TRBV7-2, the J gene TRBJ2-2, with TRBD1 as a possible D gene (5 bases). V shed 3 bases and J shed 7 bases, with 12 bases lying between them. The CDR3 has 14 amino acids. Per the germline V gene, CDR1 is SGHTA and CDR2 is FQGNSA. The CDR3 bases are TGTGCCAGCAGCTTTAGGGGTTCGAGCGGGGAGCTGTTTTTT. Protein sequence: CASSFRGSSGELFF.

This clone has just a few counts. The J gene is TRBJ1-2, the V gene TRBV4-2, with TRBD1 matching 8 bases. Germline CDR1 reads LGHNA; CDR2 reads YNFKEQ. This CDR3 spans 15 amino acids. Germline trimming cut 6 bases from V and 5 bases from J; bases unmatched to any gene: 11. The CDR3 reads CASRDSDRGRYGYTF. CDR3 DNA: TGTGCCAGCAGAGACTCAGACAGGGGAAGGTATGGCTACACCTTC.

The CDR3 is CASSLTAGARTQYF. The CDR3 DNA follows: TGTGCCAGCAGTTTAACGGCGGGGGCTCGGACCCAGTACTTC. V gene TRBV28 combines with J gene TRBJ2-5; the D gene is possibly TRBD2 (7 bases). This CDR3 is built from 14 residues. Germline V gene data show CDR1 as MDHEN and CDR2 as SYDVKM. Trimming took off 2 bases at V and 7 bases at J, with 14 bases between the two ends.

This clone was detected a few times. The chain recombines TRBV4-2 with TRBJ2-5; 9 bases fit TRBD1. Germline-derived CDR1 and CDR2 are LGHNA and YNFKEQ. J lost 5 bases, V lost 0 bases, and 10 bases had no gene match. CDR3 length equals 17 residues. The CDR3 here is CASSQETPGQGRETQYF. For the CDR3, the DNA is TGTGCCAGCAGCCAAGAGACTCCGGGACAGGGTAGGGAGACCCAGTACTTC.

DNA of the CDR3: TGCGCCAGCAGCTTGCCTTCGACAGGTGAAAAACTGTTTTTT. Protein: CASSLPSTGEKLFF. The chain joins TRBV5-1 to TRBJ1-4; D might be TRBD1 (6 bases). The CDR3 consists of 14 residues. Germline V gives CDR1 SGHRS, CDR2 YFSETQ. V lost 1 base and J 7 bases, leaving 11 bases between the germline ends.

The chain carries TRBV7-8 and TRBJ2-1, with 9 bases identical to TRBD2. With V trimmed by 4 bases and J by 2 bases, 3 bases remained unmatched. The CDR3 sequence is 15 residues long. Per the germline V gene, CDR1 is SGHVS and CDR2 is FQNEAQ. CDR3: CASSSAGGTYNEQFF. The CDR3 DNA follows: TGTGCCAGCAGCTCGGCGGGGGGGACCTACAATGAGCAGTTCTTC.

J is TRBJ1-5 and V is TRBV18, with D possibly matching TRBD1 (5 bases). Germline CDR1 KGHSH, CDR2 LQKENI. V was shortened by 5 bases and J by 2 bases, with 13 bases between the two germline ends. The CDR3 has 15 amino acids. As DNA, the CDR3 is TGTGCCAGCTCAACTGGGACTAGCGGCAATCAGCCCCAGCATTTT. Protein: CASSTGTSGNQPQHF.

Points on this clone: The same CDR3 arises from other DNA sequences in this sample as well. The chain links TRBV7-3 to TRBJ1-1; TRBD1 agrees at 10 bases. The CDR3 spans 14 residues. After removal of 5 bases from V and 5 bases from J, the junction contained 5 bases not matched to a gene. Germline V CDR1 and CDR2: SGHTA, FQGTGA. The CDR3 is CASSPGQGRTEAFF. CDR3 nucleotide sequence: TGTGCCAGCAGCCCGGGACAGGGGAGGACTGAAGCTTTCTTT. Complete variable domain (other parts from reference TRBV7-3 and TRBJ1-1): GAGVSQTPSNKVTEKGKYVELRCDPISGHTALYWYRQSLGQGPEFLIYFQGTGAADDSGLPNDRFFAVRPEGSVSTLKIQRTERGDSAVYLCASSPGQGRTEAFFGQGTRLTVV.

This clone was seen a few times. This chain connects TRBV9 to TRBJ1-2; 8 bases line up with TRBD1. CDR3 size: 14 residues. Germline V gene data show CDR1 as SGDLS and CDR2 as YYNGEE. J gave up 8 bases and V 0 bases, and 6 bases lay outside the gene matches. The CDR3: CASSVGTGTEGYTF. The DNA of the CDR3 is TGTGCCAGCAGCGTAGGGACAGGGACGGAAGGCTACACCTTC.

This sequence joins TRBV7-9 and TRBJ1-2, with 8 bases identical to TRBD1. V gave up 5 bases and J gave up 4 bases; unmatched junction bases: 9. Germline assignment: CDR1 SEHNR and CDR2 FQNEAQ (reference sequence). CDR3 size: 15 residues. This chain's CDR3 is CASSPSGGGLYGYTF. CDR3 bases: TGTGCCAGCAGCCCATCAGGGGGCGGGCTCTATGGCTACACCTTC.

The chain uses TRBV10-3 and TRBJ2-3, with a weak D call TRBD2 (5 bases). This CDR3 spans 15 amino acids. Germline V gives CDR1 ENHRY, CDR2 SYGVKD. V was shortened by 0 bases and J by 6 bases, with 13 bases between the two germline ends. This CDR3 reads CAISESTRALDTQYF. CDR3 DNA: TGTGCCATCAGTGAGTCGACGCGGGCTTTGGATACGCAGTATTTT.

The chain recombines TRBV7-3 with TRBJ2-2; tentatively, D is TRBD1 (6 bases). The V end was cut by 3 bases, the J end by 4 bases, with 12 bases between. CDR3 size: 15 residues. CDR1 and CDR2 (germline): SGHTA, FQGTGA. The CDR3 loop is CASSFTQGVTGELFF. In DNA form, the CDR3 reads TGTGCCAGCAGCTTCACACAGGGCGTCACCGGGGAGCTGTTTTTT.

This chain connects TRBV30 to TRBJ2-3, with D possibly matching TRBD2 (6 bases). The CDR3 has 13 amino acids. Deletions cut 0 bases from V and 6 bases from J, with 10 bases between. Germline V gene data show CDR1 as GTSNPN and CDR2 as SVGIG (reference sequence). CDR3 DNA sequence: TGTGCCTGGAGTGTGGGGGGAAAGGATACGCAGTATTTT. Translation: CAWSVGGKDTQYF.

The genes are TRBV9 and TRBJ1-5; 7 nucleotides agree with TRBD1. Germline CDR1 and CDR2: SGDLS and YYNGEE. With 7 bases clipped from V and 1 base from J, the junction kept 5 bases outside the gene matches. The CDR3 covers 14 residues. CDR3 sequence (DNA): TGTGCCAGCGGGACAGCCGAAAGCAATCAGCCCCAGCATTTT. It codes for CASGTAESNQPQHF.

CDR3 DNA sequence: TGTGCCAGCAGGCTCGCGGGACGATACGAGCAGTACTTC. Translating gives CASRLAGRYEQYF. V gene TRBV14 combines with J gene TRBJ2-7; TRBD2 might be the D (6 bases). Germline V gives CDR1 SGHDN, CDR2 FVKESK. This CDR3 comprises 13 residues. Trimming pared 6 bases from V and 4 bases from J, leaving 13 bases between.